The text below deals with one T cell receptor beta chain. This specimen belongs to a study of blood T cell repertoires in COVID-19. Background on the study: T cells, B-cell-depleted T cells, or PBMCs provided the cDNA or gDNA that served as material.

The authors' processing: Reference gene primers were amplified, and this amplification served to estimate nucleated cell counts. Data came from immunoSEQ multiplex PCR; TCRdb stores just in-frame clones and leaves some out. V, J and clone size reflect that table, while D and trimming were determined from the DNA. Here the sample spans fewer than 40,000 clones, approximately 85% being singletons. The clonotype comes from an elderly man with active COVID-19. The source material was peripheral blood.

The CDR3 DNA reads TGTGCCAGCAGCGGGACAGGGGGCGTTATGAACACTGAAGCTTTCTTT. This gives the protein CASSGTGGVMNTEAFF. V usage is TRBV5-5 and J usage is TRBJ1-1; 12 positions agree with TRBD1. The V gene's germline CDR1 is SGHKS and CDR2 YYEKEE (reference sequence). The CDR3 length is 16 residues. The V segment lost 4 bases and the J segment 0 bases; nucleotides outside the gene matches: 4.